This record concerns one TCR beta chain sequence. The data were obtained in a study of tumor and adjacent non-tumor tissue in lung cancer. On the study more broadly: About 4.17 million productive TCRbeta reads were obtained per sample on average.

The template was RNA from unsorted bulk tissue. Distant lung tissue was collected more than 3 cm away from the tumor edge. Three rounds of nested PCR, following a modified ARM-PCR protocol, produced the TCRbeta library. TCRdb fed the multiplex PCR reads into MiXCR, producing one record per CDR3 protein. The sample lists about 60,000 distinct CDR3 sequences, roughly two thirds occurring once. The clonotype comes from a man between 65 and 85 years old with non-small cell lung cancer. Sequenced sample: distant non-tumor lung tissue.

This CDR3 is CASSLYMGGRGAQYF. CDR3 sequence (DNA): TGTGCCAGCAGCTTATACATGGGAGGGAGAGGGGCCCAGTACTTC. This chain uses TRBV11-2 with TRBJ2-5, with 7 positions matching TRBD2. Trimming took 2 bases from V and 9 from J; bases not matched to a gene: 12. In germline, CDR1 is SGHAT, CDR2 FQNNGV. The CDR3 sequence is 15 residues long.